These 19 T cell receptor beta chains came from one sample sequenced in a study of blood T cell repertoires in COVID-19. Data came from immunoSEQ multiplex PCR; TCRdb stores just in-frame clones and leaves some out. The sample contains 150,000 or so clones, about four fifths of which appear only once. The specimen sequenced was peripheral blood. The source is a woman of 80 years or more with acute or convalescent COVID-19.

The rearrangement links TRBV5-1 to TRBJ1-2; TRBD1 is a possible D gene (6 bases). CDR1 and CDR2 (germline): SGHRS, YFSETQ. Trimming stripped 2 bases from V and 6 bases from J, with 11 bases between. This CDR3 contains 13 residues. CDR3 sequence reads: CASSFHRENGYTF. CDR3 nucleotides: TGCGCCAGCAGCTTCCACAGGGAGAATGGCTACACCTTC.

The chain has TRBV7-2 and TRBJ1-2, with 8 bases matching TRBD1. In germline, CDR1 is SGHTA, CDR2 FQGNSA. J gave up 3 bases and V 7 bases, and 7 bases lay outside the gene matches. The CDR3 extends over 14 amino acids. The CDR3 DNA reads as TGTGCCAGCAACTTGGACAGGGACGACTATGGCTACACCTTC. Amino acids: CASNLDRDDYGYTF.

The genes are TRBV6-5 and TRBJ1-2; TRBD1 aligns across 7 bases. Germline CDR1 is MNHEY and CDR2 is SVGAGI. This CDR3 contains 15 residues. Losses at the gene ends were 5 bases for V and 1 base for J; bases not matched to a gene: 7. The CDR3 reads CASSRGQLINYGYTF. The CDR3 nucleotides are TGTGCCAGCAGTCGGGGACAGCTAATTAACTATGGCTACACCTTC.

This rearrangement joins TRBV5-6 to TRBJ1-5, with 8 bases matching TRBD1. Germline V gene lookup returns CDR1 SGHDT and CDR2 YYEEEE. Trimming took 3 bases from V and 9 from J; bases not matched to a gene: 8. The CDR3 sequence is 14 residues long. Here the CDR3 reads CASSSGTGRGPQHF. CDR3 bases: TGTGCCAGCAGCTCCGGGACAGGCCGGGGGCCCCAGCATTTT.

The chain employs TRBV19 and TRBJ1-5, with 8 bases fitting TRBD1. Germline lookup yields CDR1 LNHDA and CDR2 SQIVND (reference sequence). The CDR3 sequence is 13 residues long. V shed 6 bases and J 4 bases; nucleotides not matched to a gene: 2. In DNA form, the CDR3 reads TGTGCCAGTAGCGGGGACAGGAATCAGCCCCAGCATTTT. Translating it yields CASSGDRNQPQHF. Based on the CDR3 plus reference TRBV19 and TRBJ1-5, the full variable domain is DGGITQSPKYLFRKEGQNVTLSCEQNLNHDAMYWYRQDPGQGLRLIYYSQIVNDFQKGDIAEGYSVSREKKESFPLTVTSAQKNPTAFYLCASSGDRNQPQHFGDGTRLSIL.

The V gene is TRBV27, the J gene TRBJ2-5; D is perhaps TRBD2 (5 bases). Trimming stripped 6 bases from V and 1 base from J, with 9 bases between. Germline-derived CDR1 and CDR2 are MNHEY and SMNVEV (reference sequence). There are 13 residues in the CDR3. The CDR3 region is CASRASGQETQYF. The CDR3 DNA sequence: TGTGCCAGCAGAGCCAGCGGCCAAGAGACCCAGTACTTC.

The chain links TRBV5-1 to TRBJ1-1; D unclear. This CDR3 region has 15 residues. V lost 5 bases and J 1 base, leaving 15 bases between the germline ends. Germline V CDR1 and CDR2: SGHRS, YFSETQ. CDR3 DNA: TGCGCCAGCAGTGGCCAGGCGGGGTGGAACACTGAAGCTTTCTTT. It specifies CASSGQAGWNTEAFF.

The chain links TRBV10-3 to TRBJ1-2; D gene unclear. The ends were cut back, 0 bases at V and 4 bases at J, with 9 bases in the middle. Germline loops: CDR1 ENHRY, CDR2 SYGVKD. This CDR3 region has 14 residues. The CDR3 is CAISESGSIYGYTF. CDR3 nucleotide sequence: TGTGCCATCAGTGAGTCGGGCTCGATCTATGGCTACACCTTC.

The genes are TRBV18 and TRBJ1-4; D perhaps matches TRBD1 (5 bases). The germline gives CDR1 KGHSH, CDR2 LQKENI. The CDR3 has 18 residues. Trimming pared 5 bases from V and 0 bases from J, leaving 19 bases between. The CDR3: CASSRDFPGGTTNEKLFF. In nucleotides, the CDR3 is TGTGCCAGCTCAAGGGACTTCCCCGGCGGAACAACTAATGAAAAACTGTTTTTT.

Only a few counts were recorded for this clone. V and J are TRBV7-2 and TRBJ2-2, with 7 positions matching TRBD2. The CDR3 totals 15 residues. With 3 bases clipped from V and 4 bases from J, the junction kept 5 bases outside the gene matches. CDR1 is SGHTA and CDR2 is FQGNSA in the germline V gene. DNA for the CDR3: TGTGCCAGCAGCTTTGCTAGCGGAGCCACCGGGGAGCTGTTTTTT. This encodes CASSFASGATGELFF.

With respect to this clone: At the DNA level, this CDR3 is encoded by other sequences in the same sample as well. V gene TRBV20-1 combines with J gene TRBJ2-5; perhaps TRBD2 as D (6 bases). The CDR3 has 11 residues. Trimming stripped 3 bases from V and 5 bases from J, with 7 bases between. Germline V gene data show CDR1 as DFQATT and CDR2 as SNEGSKA (reference sequence). DNA of the CDR3: TGCAGTGCTAGTGGAGGGGAGACCCAGTACTTC. It encodes CSASGGETQYF.

The chain has TRBV19 and TRBJ2-2; perhaps TRBD2 as D (10 bases). The CDR3 has 20 amino acids. The germline CDR1 and CDR2 sequences are LNHDA and SQIVND (reference sequence). Trimming took off 6 bases at V and 1 base at J, with 27 bases between the two ends. CDR3 coding DNA: TGTGCCAGTAGGCAAGCGGGGGGGACAGGGACGAAGGAGAACACCGGGGAGCTGTTTTTT. It yields the protein CASRQAGGTGTKENTGELFF.

V usage is TRBV5-1 and J usage is TRBJ1-2; no clear D gene. This CDR3 has 13 residues. CDR1 is SGHRS, CDR2 YFSETQ, per germline. Trimming took 0 bases from V and 5 from J, leaving 8 bases between them. DNA for the CDR3: TGCGCCAGCAGCTTGGGGATGGAGTATGGCTACACCTTC. Translated: CASSLGMEYGYTF. Using reference TRBV5-1 and TRBJ1-2 for the parts outside the CDR3, the full variable domain is KAGVTQTPRYLIKTRGQQVTLSCSPISGHRSVSWYQQTPGQGLQFLFEYFSETQRNKGNFPGRFSGRQFSNSRSEMNVSTLELGDSALYLCASSLGMEYGYTFGSGTRLTVV.

The J gene is TRBJ1-1, the V gene TRBV6-6; TRBD1 agrees at 7 bases. Unmatched junction bases numbered 12, after V lost 4 bases and J lost 4 bases. There are 16 residues in the CDR3. Germline V gene lookup returns CDR1 MNHNY and CDR2 SVGAGI (reference sequence). This chain's CDR3 is CASSSGTVIWGTEAFF. In DNA form, the CDR3 reads TGTGCCAGCAGTTCCGGGACAGTCATTTGGGGCACTGAAGCTTTCTTT.

CDR3 protein: CASSIGSTGPSRPQHF. The CDR3 nucleotides are TGTGCCAGTAGTATAGGATCGACAGGGCCCTCCCGGCCCCAGCATTTT. This chain links TRBV19 with TRBJ1-5; TRBD1 matches 7 bases. The CDR3 totals 16 residues. Germline CDR1 LNHDA, CDR2 SQIVND (reference sequence). Losses at the gene ends were 1 base for V and 9 bases for J; bases not matched to a gene: 12.

The chain joins TRBV7-8 to TRBJ1-1, with D perhaps matching TRBD1 (5 bases). This CDR3 has 16 residues. Germline V gene sequence: CDR1 SGHVS, CDR2 FQNEAQ. The ends were cut back, 1 base at V and 3 bases at J, with 15 bases in the middle. CDR3 region: CASSLEATAGDTEAFF. CDR3 nucleotide sequence: TGTGCCAGCAGCTTAGAAGCGACGGCGGGGGACACTGAAGCTTTCTTT.

The chain employs TRBV6-5 and TRBJ2-2; possibly TRBD2 for D (6 bases). In germline, CDR1 is MNHEY, CDR2 SVGAGI. The length of the CDR3 is 13 residues. V lost 5 bases and J 7 bases, leaving 11 bases between the germline ends. DNA of the CDR3: TGTGCCAGCAGTCCCGGAGGGAACGGGGAGCTGTTTTTT. It is translated as CASSPGGNGELFF.

The CDR3 DNA reads TGTGCCAGTAGACCGACAGGGGATAATCAGCCCCAGCATTTT. It translates to CASRPTGDNQPQHF. The chain carries TRBV19 and TRBJ1-5; 8 bases align to TRBD1. CDR3 size: 14 residues. CDR1 and CDR2 (germline): LNHDA, SQIVND (reference sequence). J lost 4 bases, V lost 6 bases, and 5 bases had no gene match.

In this sample, this clone turned up a few times. The chain couples TRBV4-1 to TRBJ1-4; 9 nucleotides line up with TRBD1. The J segment lost 6 bases and the V segment lost 4 bases, leaving 12 bases of the junction unmatched. CDR3 length: 17 residues. CDR1 and CDR2 (germline): MGHRA, YSYEKL. CDR3 in DNA: TGCGCCAGCAGCCCTACTCCGGGACAGGGAATATATGAAAAACTGTTTTTT. Its protein is CASSPTPGQGIYEKLFF.